This TCR beta chain came from a study of identical twins. Template switching added a universal primer site, and cDNA bore unique molecular identifiers. A single record per CDR3 protein comes from TCRdb applying MiXCR to the 5' RACE reads. The sample lists around 220,000 distinct CDR3 sequences, 10% to 13% seen once, with about 9.1% in the top ten. This clonotype was seen a few times. Its antigen remains unknown. Study-wide results and limits: Sequences that were out-of-frame, alpha and twin-shared displayed an excess of low generation probability. There is a chance that invariant MAIT and iNKT cells partially muddied zero-insertion analyses. Twin sharing of out-of-frame TCR alpha was underestimated by models in monozygotic pairs.

The CDR3 spans 15 residues. V lost 2 bases to trimming and J lost 5 bases; unmatched junction nucleotides: 6. From germline, CDR1 is SEHNR and CDR2 FQNEAQ (reference sequence). The chain couples TRBV7-9 to TRBJ2-7, with 10 bases identical to TRBD1. Sequencing input: memory T cells sorted from blood. This receptor was identified in a man aged 45-65 years in good health. The DNA for the CDR3 is TGTGCCAGCAGCTTATTCCGGGACAGGGGCAACGAGCAGTACTTC. Protein product: CASSLFRDRGNEQYF.